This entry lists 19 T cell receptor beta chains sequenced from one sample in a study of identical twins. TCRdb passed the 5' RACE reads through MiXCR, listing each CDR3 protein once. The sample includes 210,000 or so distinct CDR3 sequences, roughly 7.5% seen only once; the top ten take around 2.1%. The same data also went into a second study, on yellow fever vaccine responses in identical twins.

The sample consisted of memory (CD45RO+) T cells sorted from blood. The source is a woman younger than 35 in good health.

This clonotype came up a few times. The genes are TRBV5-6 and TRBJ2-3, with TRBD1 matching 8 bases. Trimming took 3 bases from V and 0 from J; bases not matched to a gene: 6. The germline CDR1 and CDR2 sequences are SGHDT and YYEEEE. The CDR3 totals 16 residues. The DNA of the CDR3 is TGTGCCAGCAGCTCTGACCGGGACAGGAGCACAGATACGCAGTATTTT. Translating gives CASSSDRDRSTDTQYF.

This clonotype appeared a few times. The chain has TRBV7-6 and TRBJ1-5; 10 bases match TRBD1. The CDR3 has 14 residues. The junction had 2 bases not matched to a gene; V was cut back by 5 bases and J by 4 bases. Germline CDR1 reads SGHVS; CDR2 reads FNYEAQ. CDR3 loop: CASSPDRGNQPQHF. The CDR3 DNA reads TGTGCCAGCAGCCCGGACAGGGGGAATCAGCCCCAGCATTTT.

The CDR3 DNA reads TGTGCCAGCTCGCGTGGACAGGGCCTCCACTTT. The encoded protein is CASSRGQGLHF. This chain links TRBV18 with TRBJ1-6; 8 bases line up with TRBD1. From germline, CDR1 is KGHSH and CDR2 LQKENI. Losses at the gene ends were 6 bases for V and 15 bases for J; bases not matched to a gene: 4. The CDR3 spans 11 residues.

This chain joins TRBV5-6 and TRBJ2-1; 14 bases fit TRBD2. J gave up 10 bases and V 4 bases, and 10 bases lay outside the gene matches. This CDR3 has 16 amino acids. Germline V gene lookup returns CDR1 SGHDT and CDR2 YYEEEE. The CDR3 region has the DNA TGTGCCAGCAGCCCGACTAGCGGGAGGGCCTACGTAGAGCAGTTCTTC. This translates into CASSPTSGRAYVEQFF. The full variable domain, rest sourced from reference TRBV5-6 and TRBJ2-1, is DAGVTQSPTHLIKTRGQQVTLRCSPKSGHDTVSWYQQALGQGPQFIFQYYEEEERQRGNFPDRFSGHQFPNYSSELNVNALLLGDSALYLCASSPTSGRAYVEQFFGPGTRLTVL.

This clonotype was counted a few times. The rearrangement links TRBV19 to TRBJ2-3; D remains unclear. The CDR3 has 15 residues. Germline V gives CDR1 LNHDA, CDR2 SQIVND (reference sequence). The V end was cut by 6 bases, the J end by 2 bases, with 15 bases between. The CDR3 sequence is CASSPLGIYTDTQYF. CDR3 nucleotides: TGTGCCAGTAGCCCCCTAGGTATCTACACAGATACGCAGTATTTT.

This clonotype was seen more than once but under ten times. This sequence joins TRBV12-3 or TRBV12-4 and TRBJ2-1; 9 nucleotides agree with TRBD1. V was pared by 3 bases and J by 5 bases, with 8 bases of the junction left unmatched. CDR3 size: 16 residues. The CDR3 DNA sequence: TGTGCCAGCAGTTTCTTTACAGGGGGCGCCCACAATGAGCAGTTCTTC. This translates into CASSFFTGGAHNEQFF.

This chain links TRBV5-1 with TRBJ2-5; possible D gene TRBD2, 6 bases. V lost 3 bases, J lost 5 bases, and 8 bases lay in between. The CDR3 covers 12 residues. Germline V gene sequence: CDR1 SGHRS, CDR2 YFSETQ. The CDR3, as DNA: TGCGCCAGCAGCTGGGACTCCGAGACCCAGTACTTC. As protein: CASSWDSETQYF.

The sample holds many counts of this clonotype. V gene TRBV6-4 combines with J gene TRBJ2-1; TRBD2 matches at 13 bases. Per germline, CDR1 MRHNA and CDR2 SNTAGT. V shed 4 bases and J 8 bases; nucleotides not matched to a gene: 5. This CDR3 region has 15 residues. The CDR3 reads CASSVGTSGIHEQFF. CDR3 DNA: TGTGCCAGCAGTGTCGGGACTAGCGGGATACATGAGCAGTTCTTC.

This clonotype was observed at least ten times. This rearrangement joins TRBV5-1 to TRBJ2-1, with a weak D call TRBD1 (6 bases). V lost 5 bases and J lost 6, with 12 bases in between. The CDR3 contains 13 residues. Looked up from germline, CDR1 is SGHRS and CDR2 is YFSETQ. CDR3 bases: TGCGCCAGCAGACAGGGAGTGAGCAATGAGCAGTTCTTC. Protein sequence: CASRQGVSNEQFF.

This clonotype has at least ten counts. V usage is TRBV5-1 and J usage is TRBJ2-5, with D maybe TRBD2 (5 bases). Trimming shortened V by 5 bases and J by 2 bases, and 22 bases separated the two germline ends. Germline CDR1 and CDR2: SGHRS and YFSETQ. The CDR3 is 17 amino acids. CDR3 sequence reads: CASSPNLRPGRQETQYF. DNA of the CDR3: TGCGCCAGCAGTCCGAACCTACGCCCGGGAAGACAAGAGACCCAGTACTTC. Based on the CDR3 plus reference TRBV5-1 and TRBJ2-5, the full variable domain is KAGVTQTPRYLIKTRGQQVTLSCSPISGHRSVSWYQQTPGQGLQFLFEYFSETQRNKGNFPGRFSGRQFSNSRSEMNVSTLELGDSALYLCASSPNLRPGRQETQYFGPGTRLLVL.

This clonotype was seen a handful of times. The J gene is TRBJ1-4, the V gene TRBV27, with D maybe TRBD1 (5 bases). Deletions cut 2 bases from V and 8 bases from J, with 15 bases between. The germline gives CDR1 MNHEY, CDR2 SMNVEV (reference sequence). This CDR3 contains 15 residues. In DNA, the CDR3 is TGTGCCAGCAGTTTAAGGCGGCAGGGTCGCGAAAAACTGTTTTTT. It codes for CASSLRRQGREKLFF. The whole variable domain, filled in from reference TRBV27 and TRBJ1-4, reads EAQVTQNPRYLITVTGKKLTVTCSQNMNHEYMSWYRQDPGLGLRQIYYSMNVEVTDKGDVPEGYKVSRKEKRNFPLILESPSPNQTSLYFCASSLRRQGREKLFFGSGTQLSVL.

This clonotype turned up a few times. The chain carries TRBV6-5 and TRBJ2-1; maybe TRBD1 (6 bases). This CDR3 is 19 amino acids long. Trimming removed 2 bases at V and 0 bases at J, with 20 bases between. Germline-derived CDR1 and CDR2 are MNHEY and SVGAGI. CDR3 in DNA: TGTGCCAGCAGTTACAGGGGGTCCGGAGCGGTACACTCCTACAATGAGCAGTTCTTC. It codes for CASSYRGSGAVHSYNEQFF.

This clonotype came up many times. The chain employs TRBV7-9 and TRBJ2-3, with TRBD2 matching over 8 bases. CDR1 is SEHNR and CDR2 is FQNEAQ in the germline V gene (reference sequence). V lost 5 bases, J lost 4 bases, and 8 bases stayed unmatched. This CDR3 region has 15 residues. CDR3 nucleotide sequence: TGTGCCAGCAGCACACGAGCGGGAGCTGCAGATACGCAGTATTTT. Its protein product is CASSTRAGAADTQYF. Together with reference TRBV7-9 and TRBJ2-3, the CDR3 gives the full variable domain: DTGVSQNPRHKITKRGQNVTFRCDPISEHNRLYWYRQTLGQGPEFLTYFQNEAQLEKSRLLSDRFSAERPKGSFSTLEIQRTEQGDSAMYLCASSTRAGAADTQYFGPGTRLTVL.

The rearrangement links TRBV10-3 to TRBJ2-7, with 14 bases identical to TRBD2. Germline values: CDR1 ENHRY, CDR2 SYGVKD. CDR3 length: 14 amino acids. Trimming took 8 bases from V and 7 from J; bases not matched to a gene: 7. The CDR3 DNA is TGTGCCATCTCGGGGACTAGCGGGAGAGGAGAGCAGTACTTC. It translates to CAISGTSGRGEQYF.

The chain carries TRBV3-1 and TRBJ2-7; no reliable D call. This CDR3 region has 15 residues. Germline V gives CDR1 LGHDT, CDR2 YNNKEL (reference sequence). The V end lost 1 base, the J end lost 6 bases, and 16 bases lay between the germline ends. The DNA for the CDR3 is TGTGCCAGCAGCCAAGGGCCCTTTGTAGGCAGCGAGCAGTACTTC. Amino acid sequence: CASSQGPFVGSEQYF.

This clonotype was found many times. DNA for the CDR3: TGTGCCAGCAGCCCCTGGGGGACCTACGAGCAGTACTTC. Its protein is CASSPWGTYEQYF. This sequence joins TRBV11-2 and TRBJ2-7, with D possibly being TRBD1 or TRBD2 (5 bases each). Trimming stripped 5 bases from V and 2 bases from J, with 10 bases between. The CDR3 length is 13 residues. Germline-derived CDR1 and CDR2 are SGHAT and FQNNGV.

In DNA form, the CDR3 reads TGTGCCAGCGGGAGGGCCTCCTACGAGCAGTACTTC. Translating it yields CASGRASYEQYF. The rearrangement links TRBV6-5 to TRBJ2-7; 7 bases map to TRBD2. The germline CDR1 and CDR2 sequences are MNHEY and SVGAGI. The CDR3 consists of 12 residues. Trimming cost V 8 bases and J 0 bases; bases outside gene matches: 1.

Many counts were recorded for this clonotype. CDR3 residues: CSAGQGWELFF. DNA for the CDR3: TGCAGCGCAGGACAGGGTTGGGAGCTGTTTTTT. The chain is built from TRBV29-1 and TRBJ2-2, with 8 bases lining up with TRBD1. This CDR3 has 11 residues. V lost 7 bases to trimming and J lost 9 bases; unmatched junction nucleotides: 4. Germline CDR1 and CDR2: SQVTM and ANQGSEA.

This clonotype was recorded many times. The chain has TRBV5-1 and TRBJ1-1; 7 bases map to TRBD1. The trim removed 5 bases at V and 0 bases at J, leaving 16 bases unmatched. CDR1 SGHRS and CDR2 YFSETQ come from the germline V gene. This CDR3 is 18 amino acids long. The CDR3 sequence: CASRAGTALRRVNTEAFF. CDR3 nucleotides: TGCGCCAGCAGGGCCGGGACAGCTCTACGGAGGGTGAACACTGAAGCTTTCTTT. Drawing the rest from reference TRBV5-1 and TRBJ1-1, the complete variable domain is KAGVTQTPRYLIKTRGQQVTLSCSPISGHRSVSWYQQTPGQGLQFLFEYFSETQRNKGNFPGRFSGRQFSNSRSEMNVSTLELGDSALYLCASRAGTALRRVNTEAFFGQGTRLTVV.